The rows below give T cell receptor beta chains drawn from one sample of a study of blood T cell repertoires in COVID-19. Produced via immunoSEQ multiplex PCR; TCRdb's table is partial and in-frame only. The data hold tens of thousands of clones, with 65% to 85% observed a single time. Sequenced: peripheral blood. These receptors came from a man aged 45-65 years with acute or convalescent COVID-19. Each CDR3 is given with its conserved first and last residue. D genes are given only for firm matches. Size tells how often a clone was seen (once, few, many) or the class of an expanded clone, and some rows leave it out.

v_gene	j_gene	d_gene	abundance	CDR3nt	CDR3aa
TRBV2	TRBJ2-3	.	few	TGTGCCGGACAGCCCCCTTTCACAGATACGCAGTATTTT	CAGQPPFTDTQYF
TRBV5-6	TRBJ2-1	.	few	TGTGCCAGCAGCCCATCGACTCCCCGGCAGTTCTTC	CASSPSTPRQFF
TRBV5-4	TRBJ2-7	.	.	TGTGCCAGCAGCTTGGCCCCGCCCGAGATGCAGTACTTC	CASSLAPPEMQYF
TRBV10-2	TRBJ2-1	.	.	TGCGCCAGCAGTGACAGTCTCGCCTACAATGAGCAGTTCTTC	CASSDSLAYNEQFF
TRBV5-1	TRBJ1-2	TRBD1	.	TGCGCCAGCAGCCAAGGGACAGGGGAGTATGGCTACACCTTC	CASSQGTGEYGYTF
TRBV7-9	TRBJ2-7	.	.	TGTGCCAGCAGTCGCGGGACCTCTCGTCCCTACGAGCAGTACTTC	CASSRGTSRPYEQYF
TRBV27	TRBJ2-5	.	.	TGTGCCAGCAGTTTAAGTACACTATTCCAAGAGACCCAGTACTTC	CASSLSTLFQETQYF
TRBV20-1	TRBJ2-7	TRBD2	.	TGCAGTGCCAGTCTAGCGGGGGGCCGCTACGAGCAGTACTTC	CSASLAGGRYEQYF
TRBV18	TRBJ1-1	TRBD1	.	TGTGCCAGCTCACCTTATCCGGACAGGGCCCTGGAAGCTTTCTTT	CASSPYPDRALEAFF
TRBV5-6	TRBJ2-7	.	.	TGTGCCAGCAGCGCGTGGACGGGGGAGCAGTACTTC	CASSAWTGEQYF
TRBV3-1/TRBV3-2	TRBJ1-3	.	once	TGTGCCAGCAGCCAAGATACAGGCTCTGGAAACACCATATATTTT	CASSQDTGSGNTIYF
TRBV15	TRBJ1-6	.	.	TGTGCCACCAGCCGCTACAGGGATGTTTGGGATAATTCACCCCTCCACTTT	CATSRYRDVWDNSPLHF
TRBV28	TRBJ2-1	TRBD1	.	TGTGCCAGCAGTTGGGACAGGGTGGACAATGAGCAGTTCTTC	CASSWDRVDNEQFF
TRBV5-5	TRBJ2-3	TRBD2	.	TGTGCCAGCAGCTTGGGCGGGAGGGGCGATACGCAGTATTTT	CASSLGGRGDTQYF
TRBV29-1	TRBJ1-2	.	.	TGCAGCGCCAATGGGGGAGGCGATGGCTACACCTTC	CSANGGGDGYTF
TRBV30	TRBJ1-3	.	.	TGTGCCTGGAGTGTAGGGGGAGCAGTCGATTTT	CAWSVGGAVDF
TRBV15	TRBJ2-2	.	.	TGTGCCACCAGCAGAGATTCCTGGGCGGGGTCCGGGGAGCTGTTTTTT	CATSRDSWAGSGELFF
TRBV21-1	TRBJ2-2	.	.	TGTGCCAGCAGCAAAGGCGGAGGGGAACACCGGGGAGCTGTTTTT	CASSKGGGEHRGAVF
TRBV7-2	TRBJ1-6	TRBD1	few	TGTGCCAGCTGGGGACAGATCAATTCACCCCTCCACTTT	CASWGQINSPLHF
TRBV6-4	TRBJ2-2	.	.	TGTGCCAGCAGCGTGGCAGGGCCCCCCGGGGAGCTGTTTTTT	CASSVAGPPGELFF
TRBV6-5	TRBJ1-6	.	.	TGTGCCAGCAGTTATCCGAATTCACCCCTCCACTTT	CASSYPNSPLHF
TRBV7-3	TRBJ2-2	TRBD2	.	TGTGCCAGCAGCTTAACGCGGGAGACCGGGGAGCTGTTTTTT	CASSLTRETGELFF
TRBV19	TRBJ1-6	TRBD1	.	TGTGCCAGTAGTATCACAGGGGGTTATTCACCCCTCCACTTT	CASSITGGYSPLHF
TRBV29-1	TRBJ2-3	TRBD2	.	TGCAGCGTCCCAGACGGGAGGGGAGGCACAGATACGCAGTATTTT	CSVPDGRGGTDTQYF
TRBV2	TRBJ2-1	.	few	TGTGCCAGCACGCGGGACTCCGGCCACAATGAGCAGTTCTTC	CASTRDSGHNEQFF
TRBV19	TRBJ1-5	.	.	TGTGCCAGTAGTATCCCAGGGGTGTGGGATAGCAATCAGCCCCAGCATTTT	CASSIPGVWDSNQPQHF
TRBV7-9	TRBJ1-2	.	once	TGTGCCAGCAGCCCCTCACTGGGGGGGTTCTATGGCTACACCTTC	CASSPSLGGFYGYTF
TRBV9	TRBJ2-7	.	.	TGTGCCAGCAGCTCGCCGGGACATTCCTACGAGCAGTACTTC	CASSSPGHSYEQYF
TRBV4-1	TRBJ2-3	.	.	TGCGCCAGCAGCCAAGTAGCGGCTTCGGGACAGAAAACAGATACGCAGTATTTT	CASSQVAASGQKTDTQYF
TRBV6-5	TRBJ1-6	TRBD1	.	TGTGCCAGCAGTTACTCGGGACAGCTAAATTCACCCCTCCACTTT	CASSYSGQLNSPLHF
TRBV3-1/TRBV3-2	TRBJ2-2	.	once	TGTGCCAGCAGCCAAGGTCGGGGGGCGGGGACCGGGGAGCTGTTTTTT	CASSQGRGAGTGELFF
TRBV5-1	TRBJ2-7	.	.	TGCGCCAGCAGCTATACCGGGACTGCAGCCATCTTACCCTACGAGCAGTACTTC	CASSYTGTAAILPYEQYF
TRBV28	TRBJ1-4	.	.	TGTGCCAGCAGTTTAGCAGGAGGGGTCTGGAATAATGAAAAACTGTTTTTT	CASSLAGGVWNNEKLFF
TRBV6-2/TRBV6-3	TRBJ1-2	.	.	TGTGCCAGCAGTTTCCGGCAGGTTTTTAACTATGGCTACACCTTC	CASSFRQVFNYGYTF
TRBV3-1/TRBV3-2	TRBJ2-3	.	.	TGTGCCAGCAGCCCAACTAGGACTTCCACAGATACGCAGTATTTT	CASSPTRTSTDTQYF
TRBV7-3	TRBJ2-3	TRBD2	.	TGTGCCAGCAGCCAAGGACTAGCGGGAGGGACAGATACGCAGTATTTT	CASSQGLAGGTDTQYF
TRBV7-9	TRBJ2-7	.	.	TGTGCCAGCTCCTGGGGCGCCTCCTACGAGCAGTACTTC	CASSWGASYEQYF
TRBV25-1	TRBJ1-3	.	once	TGTGCCAGCAGTGGAGGGCCTGGAAACACCATATATTTT	CASSGGPGNTIYF
TRBV2	TRBJ1-5	.	.	TGTGCCAGCAAAACAGGGTATAACAATCAGCCCCAGCATTTT	CASKTGYNNQPQHF
TRBV18	TRBJ1-4	TRBD1	.	TGTGCCAGCTCACCGACGACAGGGGTTGGGGAAAAACTGTTTTTT	CASSPTTGVGEKLFF
TRBV5-1	TRBJ1-6	.	once	TGCGCCAGCAGCTTTCATAGAAATAATTCACCCCTCCACTTT	CASSFHRNNSPLHF
TRBV7-2	TRBJ2-7	.	.	TGTGCCAGCAGCTTAAGGCGGAGCTCCTACGAGCAGTACTTC	CASSLRRSSYEQYF
TRBV5-1	TRBJ2-1	TRBD1	.	TGCGCCAGCAGCGTGACAGGGGGAGAAGATGAGCAGTTCTTC	CASSVTGGEDEQFF
TRBV13	TRBJ1-1	.	.	TGTGCCAGCAGCTCACAGGGCCTCGGGGAAGCTTTCTTT	CASSSQGLGEAFF
TRBV7-2	TRBJ1-3	.	once	TGTGCCAGCAGCCGTTTGGGGCCGAGAAACACCATATATTTT	CASSRLGPRNTIYF
TRBV27	TRBJ2-6	TRBD1	.	TGTGCCAGCAGCCTTATCCCCGGGACAGGGGACTCTGGGGCCAACGTCCTGACTTTC	CASSLIPGTGDSGANVLTF
TRBV7-8	TRBJ1-2	TRBD1	.	TGTGCCAGCAGACCCGGGACAGCCTATGGCTACACCTTC	CASRPGTAYGYTF
TRBV20-1	TRBJ1-5	.	.	TGCAGTGCTAGTGATCTCCAGGGCTCAAATCAGCCCCAGCATTTT	CSASDLQGSNQPQHF
TRBV7-9	TRBJ1-2	.	few	TGTGCCAGCAGCGCCTTTATAACACGAGGGAACTATGGCTACACCTTC	CASSAFITRGNYGYTF
TRBV28	TRBJ2-3	TRBD2	few	TGTGCCAGCAGTTTATCGTTTAGCGGGAATCCCGCTAGCACAGATACGCAGTATTTT	CASSLSFSGNPASTDTQYF
TRBV15	TRBJ2-7	TRBD1	.	TGTGCCACCAGCAGGAGGACAGGGTTGGGCGAGCAGTACTTC	CATSRRTGLGEQYF
TRBV12-3/TRBV12-4	TRBJ1-5	.	.	TGTGCCAGCAGTTGGACAGAGAATCAGCCCCAGCATTTT	CASSWTENQPQHF
TRBV27	TRBJ1-2	.	.	TGTGCCAGCAGGCTTACTAGGGCGGGGCTCAATGGCTACACCTTC	CASRLTRAGLNGYTF